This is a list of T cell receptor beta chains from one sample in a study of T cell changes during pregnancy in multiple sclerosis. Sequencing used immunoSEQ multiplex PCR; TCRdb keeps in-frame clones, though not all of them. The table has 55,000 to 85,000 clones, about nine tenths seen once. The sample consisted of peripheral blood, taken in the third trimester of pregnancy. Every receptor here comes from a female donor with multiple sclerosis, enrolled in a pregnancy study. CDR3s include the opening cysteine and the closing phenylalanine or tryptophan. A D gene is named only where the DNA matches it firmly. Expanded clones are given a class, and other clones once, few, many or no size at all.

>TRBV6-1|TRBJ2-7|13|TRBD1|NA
TGTGCCAGCGGGGACAGGGACTTTTACGAGCAGTACTTC
CASGDRDFYEQYF
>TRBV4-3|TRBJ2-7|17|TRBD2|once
TGCGCCAGCAGCCAAGTCGCCTCGACTAGCGGGGGGGGTGAGCAGTACTTC
CASSQVASTSGGGEQYF
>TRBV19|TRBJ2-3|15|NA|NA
TGTGCCAGTAGCCTTACAGGGACCCTCACAGATACGCAGTATTTT
CASSLTGTLTDTQYF
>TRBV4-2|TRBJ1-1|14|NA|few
TGTGCCAGCAGCCAAGATAAGCAGAACACTGAAGCTTTCTTT
CASSQDKQNTEAFF
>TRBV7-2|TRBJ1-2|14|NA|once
TGTGCCAGCAGCTTAGCGTCGGGGGACTATGGCTACACCTTC
CASSLASGDYGYTF
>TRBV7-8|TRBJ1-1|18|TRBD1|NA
TGTGCCAGCCACATCATGGGGACAGGAGGAGAAATGAACACTGAAGCTTTCTTT
CASHIMGTGGEMNTEAFF
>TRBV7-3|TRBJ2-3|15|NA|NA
TGTGCCAGCAGCTTTTCAGGAGGGGGCTGGGATACGCAGTATTTT
CASSFSGGGWDTQYF
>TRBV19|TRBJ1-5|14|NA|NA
TGTGCCGGATCTACAGGGTATAGCAATCAGCCCCAGCATTTT
CAGSTGYSNQPQHF
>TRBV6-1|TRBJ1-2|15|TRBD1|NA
TGTGCCAGCAGTGAAGAATTTGGGACAGGGGACGGCTACACCTTC
CASSEEFGTGDGYTF
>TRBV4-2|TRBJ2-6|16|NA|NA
TGTGCCAGCAGCCAAGATCGTGGTGGCGGGGCCAACGTCCTGACTTTC
CASSQDRGGGANVLTF
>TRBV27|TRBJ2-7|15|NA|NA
TGTGCCAGCAGGTTGGCCTCAGGCGGGCGCTCGGAGCAGTACTTC
CASRLASGGRSEQYF
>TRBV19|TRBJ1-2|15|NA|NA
TGTGCCAGTAGTATTCGTGCAGGCGTGGACTATGGCTACACCTTC
CASSIRAGVDYGYTF
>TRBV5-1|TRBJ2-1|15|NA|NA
TGCGCCAGCAGCTTGCCAGGGGAGTTTTACAATGAGCAGTTCTTC
CASSLPGEFYNEQFF
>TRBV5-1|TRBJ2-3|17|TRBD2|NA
TGCGCCAGCAGCTTCCCCGTACTAGCGGGAGACGCAGATACGCAGTATTTT
CASSFPVLAGDADTQYF
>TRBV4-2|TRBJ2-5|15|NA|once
TGTGCCAGCAGCCAAGAAGTACAGGCGGCGGAGACCCAGTACTTC
CASSQEVQAAETQYF
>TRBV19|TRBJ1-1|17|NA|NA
TGTGCCAGTAGTATTCTGGGTTGGGGAGGGGGGAACACTGAAGCTTTCTTT
CASSILGWGGGNTEAFF
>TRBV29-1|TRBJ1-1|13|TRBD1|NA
TGCAGCGTTGCCGGGACAGGAGGGACTGAAGCTTTCTTT
CSVAGTGGTEAFF
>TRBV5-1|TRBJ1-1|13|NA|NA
TGCGCCAGCAGCTTAGGCGAGGACACTGAAGCTTTCTTT
CASSLGEDTEAFF
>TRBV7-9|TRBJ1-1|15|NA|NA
TGTGCCAGCAGCCCCCAGGGAGGTATGAACACTGAAGCTTTCTTT
CASSPQGGMNTEAFF
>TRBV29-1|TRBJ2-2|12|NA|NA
TGCAGCGCGCTAGCCGGGGCCGGGGAGCTGTTTTTT
CSALAGAGELFF
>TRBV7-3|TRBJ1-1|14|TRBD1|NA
TGTGCCAGCAGCTCGCCAGGGGGATTGGCTGAAGCTTTCTTT
CASSSPGGLAEAFF
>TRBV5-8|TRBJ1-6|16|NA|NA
TGTGCCAGCACACACTTCAGGGGCGTGGGTAATTCACCCCTCCACTTT
CASTHFRGVGNSPLHF
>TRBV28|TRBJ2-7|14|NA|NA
TGTGCCAGCCTGGGGGGCGGGAGCTCCTACGAGCAGTACTTC
CASLGGGSSYEQYF
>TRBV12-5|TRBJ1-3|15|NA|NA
TGTGCTAGTGGCCCTACGGCAGGGACTGGAAACACCATATATTTT
CASGPTAGTGNTIYF
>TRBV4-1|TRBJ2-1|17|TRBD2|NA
TGCGCCAGCAGCCCGAATATCCTAGCGGGAGAGGACAATGAGCAGTTCTTC
CASSPNILAGEDNEQFF
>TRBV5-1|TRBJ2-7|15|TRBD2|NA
TGCGCCAGCAGCTTACTAGCGGGAGGCGCGTACGAGCAGTACTTC
CASSLLAGGAYEQYF
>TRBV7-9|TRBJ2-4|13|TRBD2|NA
TGTGCCAGCAGCCGCCGGGAGGGAAACATTCAGTACTTC
CASSRREGNIQYF
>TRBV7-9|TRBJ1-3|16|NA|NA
TGTGCCAGCAGTCTCACACAGGTATTCTCTGGAAACACCATATATTTT
CASSLTQVFSGNTIYF
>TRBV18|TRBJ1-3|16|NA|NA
TGTGCCAGCTCACCCGCTCTAGGGGGCTCTGGAAACACCATATATTTT
CASSPALGGSGNTIYF
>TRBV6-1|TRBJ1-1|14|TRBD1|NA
TGTGCCAGCATATCAAGGGCAGGGGGCACTGAAGCTTTCTTT
CASISRAGGTEAFF
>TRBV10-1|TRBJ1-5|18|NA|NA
TGCGCCAGCAGGTCATACCAAAGATACTTTGGTAGCAATCAGCCCCAGCATTTT
CASRSYQRYFGSNQPQHF
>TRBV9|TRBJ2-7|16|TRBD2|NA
TGTGCCAGCAGCGGCCTTGGGACTAGCGGGGGACCCGTGCTGTACTTC
CASSGLGTSGGPVLYF
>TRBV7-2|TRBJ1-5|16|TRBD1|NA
TGTGCCAGCAGCTTAGAAGTGGGGACAGGGAGTCAGCCCCAGCATTTT
CASSLEVGTGSQPQHF
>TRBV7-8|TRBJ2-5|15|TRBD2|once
TGTGCCAGCAGCTTAGAGGGACTAGCCGAAGAGACCCAGTACTTC
CASSLEGLAEETQYF
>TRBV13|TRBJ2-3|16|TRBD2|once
TGTGCCAGCAGCCCCATTGCGGGAGGGCCCCCAGATACGCAGTATTTT
CASSPIAGGPPDTQYF
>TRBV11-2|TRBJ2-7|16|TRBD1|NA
TGTGCCAGCAGCTCCCGGGACAGGGGGGTCCCCTACGAGCAGTACTTC
CASSSRDRGVPYEQYF
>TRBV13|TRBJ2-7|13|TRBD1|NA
TGTGCCAGCAGCTCTGGGACAGGGGCCGAGCAGTACTTC
CASSSGTGAEQYF
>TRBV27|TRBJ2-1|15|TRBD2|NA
TGTGCCAGCAGTGCCGGGACTACCTCCTACAATGAGCAGTTCTTC
CASSAGTTSYNEQFF
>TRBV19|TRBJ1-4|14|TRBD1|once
TGTGCCAGTAGTTCCTCAGGGGGCAACGAAAAACTGTTTTTT
CASSSSGGNEKLFF
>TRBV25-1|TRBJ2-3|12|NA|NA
TGTGCCAGCAGCCTACTGGGGCTGGCGCAGTATTTT
CASSLLGLAQYF
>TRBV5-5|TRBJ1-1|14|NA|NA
TGTGCCAGCACCAATTGGGGGGTAGGCACTGAAGCTTTCTTT
CASTNWGVGTEAFF
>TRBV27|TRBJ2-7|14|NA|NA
TGTGCCAGCAGTTTTAACAGAGACTCCTACGAGCAGTACTTC
CASSFNRDSYEQYF
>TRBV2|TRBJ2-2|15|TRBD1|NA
TGTGCCAGTGGGACCGGGACAGAAAACACCGGGGAGCTGTTTTTT
CASGTGTENTGELFF
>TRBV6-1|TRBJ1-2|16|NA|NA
TGTGCCAGCAGTGAAGCGCTTCGTTGGCAGGGCTATGGCTACACCTTC
CASSEALRWQGYGYTF
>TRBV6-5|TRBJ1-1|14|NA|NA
TGTGCCAGCAGTTACGTCCCCGGGGACACTGAAGCTTTCTTT
CASSYVPGDTEAFF
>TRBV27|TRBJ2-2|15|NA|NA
TGTGCCAGCAGTTTCGCAGGGGTTATGACCGGGGAGCTGTTTTTT
CASSFAGVMTGELFF
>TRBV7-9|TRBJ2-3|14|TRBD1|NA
TGTGCCAGCAGCTTAGAGGGGACAGTGAGTGCGCAGTATTTT
CASSLEGTVSAQYF
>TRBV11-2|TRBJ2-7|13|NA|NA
TGTGCCAGCAGCTTAGACAGGGTGGGTGAGCAGTACTTC
CASSLDRVGEQYF